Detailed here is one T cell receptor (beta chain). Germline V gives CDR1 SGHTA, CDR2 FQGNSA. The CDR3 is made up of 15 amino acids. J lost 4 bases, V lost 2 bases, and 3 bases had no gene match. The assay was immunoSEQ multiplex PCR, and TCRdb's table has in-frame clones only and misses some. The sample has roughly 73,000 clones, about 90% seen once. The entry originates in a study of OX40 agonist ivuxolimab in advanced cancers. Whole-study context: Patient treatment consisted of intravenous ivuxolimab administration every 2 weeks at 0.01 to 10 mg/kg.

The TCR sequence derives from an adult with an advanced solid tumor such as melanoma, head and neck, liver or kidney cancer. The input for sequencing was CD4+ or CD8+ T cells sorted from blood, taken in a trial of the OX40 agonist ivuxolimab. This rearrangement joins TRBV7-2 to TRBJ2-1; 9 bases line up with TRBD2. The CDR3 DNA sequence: TGTGCCAGCAGCTTAATGGCGGGGGGGTACAATGAGCAGTTCTTC. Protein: CASSLMAGGYNEQFF. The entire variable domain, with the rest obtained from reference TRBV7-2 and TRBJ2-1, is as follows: GAGVSQSPSNKVTEKGKDVELRCDPISGHTALYWYRQSLGQGLEFLIYFQGNSAPDKSGLPSDRFSAERTGGSVSTLTIQRTQQEDSAVYLCASSLMAGGYNEQFFGPGTRLTVL.